This TCR beta chain originates from a study of blood T cell repertoires in COVID-19. Study in general: From T cells, B-cell-depleted T cells, or PBMCs came the material, which was cDNA or gDNA.

Those enrolled in Seattle joined during active infection and were followed longitudinally afterward. TCRdb keeps only in-frame clones here, not all; method: immunoSEQ multiplex PCR. The data show 500,000 to 600,000 clones, around 90% seen once. Trimming removed 3 bases at V and 0 bases at J, with 15 bases between. The CDR3 is 17 amino acids. CDR1 is LGHDT and CDR2 is YNNKEL in the germline V gene (reference sequence). The sequenced material came from peripheral blood. This chain uses TRBV3-1 (or the pseudogene TRBV3-2) with TRBJ2-4; tentative D call: TRBD2 (5 bases). This sequence originates from a woman between 50 and 59 years old with COVID-19, enrolled during active disease. Here the CDR3 DNA reads TGTGCCAGCAGCCAGACCTGGGAGACATTAGCCAAAAACATTCAGTACTTC. Its translation: CASSQTWETLAKNIQYF.